This T cell receptor (beta chain) was sequenced in a study of blood T cell repertoires in COVID-19. Study information: Acute and convalescent COVID-19 samples came from the United States, Italy and Spain. In each case, the material was cDNA or gDNA derived from T cells, B-cell-depleted T cells, or PBMCs.

The CDR3 extends over 15 amino acids. From germline, CDR1 is SGHVS and CDR2 FQNEAQ. Trimming removed 0 bases at V and 2 bases at J, with 5 bases between. Patients of the Seattle cohort, enrolled during active infection, were followed longitudinally. As processed by the authors: The assay estimated nucleated cells by amplifying reference gene primers. Profiling relied on immunoSEQ multiplex PCR, and the TCRdb table lists in-frame clones only, not all of them. V and J calls and clone size are copied from that table; D and trimming were computed from the DNA. The sample holds about 150,000 clones, around 84% seen once.

This clonotype was obtained from a man aged 30-40 years with COVID-19, enrolled during active disease. J is TRBJ2-6 and V is TRBV7-8; TRBD2 is a possible D gene (5 bases). The source material was peripheral blood. The CDR3 loop reads CASSLAGTGANVLTF. In nucleotides, the CDR3 is TGTGCCAGCAGCTTAGCCGGGACTGGGGCCAACGTCCTGACTTTC.